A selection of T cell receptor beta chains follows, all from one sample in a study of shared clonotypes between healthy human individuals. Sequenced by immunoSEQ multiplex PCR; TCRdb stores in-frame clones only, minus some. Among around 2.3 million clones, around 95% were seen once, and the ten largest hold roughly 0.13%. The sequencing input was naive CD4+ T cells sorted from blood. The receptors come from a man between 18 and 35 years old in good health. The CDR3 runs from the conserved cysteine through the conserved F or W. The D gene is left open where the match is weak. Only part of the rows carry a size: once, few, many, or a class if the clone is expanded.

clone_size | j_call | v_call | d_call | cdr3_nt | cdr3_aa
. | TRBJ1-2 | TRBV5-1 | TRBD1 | TGCGCCAGCAGCCCCGGGGACAGGGCGGGCGGCTACACCTTC | CASSPGDRAGGYTF
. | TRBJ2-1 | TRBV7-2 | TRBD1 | TGTGCCAGCAGCACATTCGATGGGACAGGGAGAAGGGAGCAGTTCTTC | CASSTFDGTGRREQFF
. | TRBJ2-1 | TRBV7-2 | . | TGTGCCAGCACTAGGACATCCTTGCCGGGCAATGAGCAGTTCTTC | CASTRTSLPGNEQFF
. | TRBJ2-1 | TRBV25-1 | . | TGTGCCAGCAGCGCCGAGGGACCCACCGCCTACAATGAGCAGTTCTTC | CASSAEGPTAYNEQFF
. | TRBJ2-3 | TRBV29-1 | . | TGCAGCTCGGACCTGGTACTCACAGATACGCAGTATTTT | CSSDLVLTDTQYF
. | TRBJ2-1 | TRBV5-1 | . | TGCGCCAGCAGCCCGGATAGTAGCTCCTACAATGAGCAGTTCTTC | CASSPDSSSYNEQFF
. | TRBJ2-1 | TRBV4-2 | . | TGTGCCAGCAGCCGGGTGGGGGAAGATGAGCAGTTCTTC | CASSRVGEDEQFF
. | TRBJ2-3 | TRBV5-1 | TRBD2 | TGCGCCAGCAGCTGGGGACTAGCGGGAGGAAGGGATACGCAGTATTTT | CASSWGLAGGRDTQYF
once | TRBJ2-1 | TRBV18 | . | TGTGCCAGCTCACCACTAGGGGGGAATGAGCAGTTCTTC | CASSPLGGNEQFF
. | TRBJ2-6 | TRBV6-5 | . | TGTGCCAGCAGTACTGGACTGGAAAACGGGGTCCTGACTTTC | CASSTGLENGVLTF
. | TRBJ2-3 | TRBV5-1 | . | TGCGCCAGCAGCTTGACGTGGGGCCGAACAGATACGCAGTATTTT | CASSLTWGRTDTQYF
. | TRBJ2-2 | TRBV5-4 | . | TGTGCCAGCAGCGTTTATGACCCCAACACCGGGGAGCTGTTTTTT | CASSVYDPNTGELFF
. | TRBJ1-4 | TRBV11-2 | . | TGTGCCAGCAGCCTGAGCACAGTACGGGAAAAACTGTTTTTT | CASSLSTVREKLFF
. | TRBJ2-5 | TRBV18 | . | TGTGCCAGCTCACAAGGGATCCAAGAGACCCAGTACTTC | CASSQGIQETQYF
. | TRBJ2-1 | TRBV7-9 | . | TGTGCCAGCGGCGGGGATGACAATGAGCAGTTCTTC | CASGGDDNEQFF
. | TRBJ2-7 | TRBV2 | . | TGTGCCAGCAGGAGCAGGGCTGGGTCCTACGAGCAGTACTTC | CASRSRAGSYEQYF
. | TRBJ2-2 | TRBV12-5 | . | TGTGCTAGTGGTATTTTCCCGGGACTTAACACCGGGGAGCTGTTTTTT | CASGIFPGLNTGELFF
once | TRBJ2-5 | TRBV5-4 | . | TGTGCCAGCAGCTTGGTCGGTGGGACTCAAGAGACCCAGTACTTC | CASSLVGGTQETQYF
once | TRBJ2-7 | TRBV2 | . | TGTGCCAGCAGGCGAGACATCAGCTCCTACGAGCAGTACTTC | CASRRDISSYEQYF
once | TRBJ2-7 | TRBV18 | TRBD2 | TGTGCCAGCTCACTCCTATTAGCGGGGCCCGCCTACGAGCAGTACTTC | CASSLLLAGPAYEQYF
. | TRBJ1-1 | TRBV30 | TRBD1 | TGTGCCTGGAGCTCAAGGGACAGGGGGCGCAAAGCTTTCTTT | CAWSSRDRGRKAFF
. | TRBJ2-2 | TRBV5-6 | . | TGTGCCAGCAACAGGGATACCGGGGAGCTGTTTTTT | CASNRDTGELFF
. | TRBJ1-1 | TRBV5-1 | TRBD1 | TGCGCCAGCAGCAAAGGGGACAGGGGGCGGGTCACTGAAGCTTTCTTT | CASSKGDRGRVTEAFF
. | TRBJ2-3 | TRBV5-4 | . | TGTGCCAGCAGCGCAGCGATGGGGTTGGGTACGCAGTATTTT | CASSAAMGLGTQYF
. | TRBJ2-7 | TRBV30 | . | TGTGCCTGGAGACCGGTCCCACCGTCCTCCGAGCAGTACTTC | CAWRPVPPSSEQYF
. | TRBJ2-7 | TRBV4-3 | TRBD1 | TGCGCCAGCAGCCAATCTCGAGGACAGGGCATCTCCTACGAGCAGTACTTC | CASSQSRGQGISYEQYF
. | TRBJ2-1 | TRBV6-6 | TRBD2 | TGTGCCAGCAGTTACGGGCTAGCGGGAGTAAGTGAGCAGTTCTTC | CASSYGLAGVSEQFF
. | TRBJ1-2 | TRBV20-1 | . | TGCAGTGTTTGGTATAACTATGGCTACACCTTC | CSVWYNYGYTF
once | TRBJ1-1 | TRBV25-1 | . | TGTGCCAGCAGTGGACGGAGGGGGAACACTGAAGCTTTCTTT | CASSGRRGNTEAFF